Each of the 22 T cell receptor beta chains below was sequenced from the same sample in a study of human T cells and chemical hapten exposure. Sample time point: pre-sensitization, week 0. As for treatment: therapeutic diphenylcyclopropenone sensitization with weekly scalp DPC. MiXCR was run by TCRdb on the RACE reads, yielding one entry per CDR3 protein. The table records more than 100,000 distinct CDR3 sequences, approximately 12% of them present only once. Material: whole blood, obtained in connection with sensitization to the hapten diphenylcyclopropenone (DPC). These receptors were collected from a woman aged 18-29 years with alopecia areata. Some clones in this sample may be carry-over from other donors' samples.

Only a few counts were recorded for this clonotype. The chain recombines TRBV7-6 with TRBJ2-3; weak D call: TRBD2 (5 bases). Germline V CDR1 and CDR2: SGHVS, FNYEAQ. V was pared by 1 base and J by 6 bases, with 11 bases between. The CDR3 totals 14 residues. DNA of the CDR3: TGTGCCAGCAGCTTAGTGCCCTGGGAGGATACGCAGTATTTT. Its protein is CASSLVPWEDTQYF.

The chain carries TRBV11-2 and TRBJ2-3, with D hard to call. The CDR3 has 14 amino acids. Germline V gene lookup returns CDR1 SGHAT and CDR2 FQNNGV. Trimming removed 0 bases at V and 6 bases at J, with 10 bases between. The CDR3 loop is CASSLDPHRDTQYF. The CDR3 bases are TGTGCCAGCAGCTTAGATCCCCACCGGGATACGCAGTATTTT.

The rearrangement uses TRBV4-1 and TRBJ2-7, with 11 bases identical to TRBD1. Unmatched junction bases numbered 2, after V lost 1 base and J lost 0 bases. The CDR3 has 16 residues. Germline V gene lookup returns CDR1 MGHRA and CDR2 YSYEKL. This chain's CDR3 is CASSQGGTGGSYEQYF. The CDR3 coding sequence is TGCGCCAGCAGCCAAGGCGGGACAGGGGGCTCCTACGAGCAGTACTTC.

This clonotype was observed a handful of times. This chain links TRBV5-5 with TRBJ1-4; TRBD1 matches at 10 bases. CDR1 and CDR2 from the germline V gene are SGHKS and YYEKEE (reference sequence). This CDR3 spans 19 amino acids. Germline trimming cut 7 bases from V and 1 base from J; bases unmatched to any gene: 16. The CDR3, as DNA: TGTGCCAGCCACGTGAGAGGACAGGGGGGACTCGGAACTAATGAAAAACTGTTTTTT. Translating gives CASHVRGQGGLGTNEKLFF.

This clonotype was counted between two and nine times. The chain is built from TRBV29-1 and TRBJ1-2; a weak D match, TRBD1 (5 bases). Germline lookup yields CDR1 SQVTM and CDR2 ANQGSEA. Trimming removed 5 bases from V and 4 bases from J, with 11 bases in between. The length of the CDR3 is 12 residues. Here the CDR3 reads CSVWSGSYGYTF. DNA of the CDR3: TGCAGCGTTTGGTCAGGGAGCTATGGCTACACCTTC.

The chain recombines TRBV10-3 with TRBJ1-1; weak D call: TRBD1 (6 bases). Germline V gene lookup returns CDR1 ENHRY and CDR2 SYGVKD. V dropped 6 bases and J dropped 1 base, with 9 bases sitting between them. This CDR3 has 13 amino acids. The CDR3 is CAISRTENTEAFF. In nucleotides, the CDR3 is TGTGCCATCAGCCGGACAGAGAACACTGAAGCTTTCTTT.

In this sample, this clonotype turned up a few times. The V gene is TRBV7-2, the J gene TRBJ1-3; 9 positions match TRBD1. The CDR3 runs 15 residues. V lost 5 bases to trimming and J lost 2 bases; unmatched junction nucleotides: 4. Germline loops: CDR1 SGHTA, CDR2 FQGNSA. CDR3 bases: TGTGCCAGCAGCCGAGACAGGGGGGCTGGAAACACCATATATTTT. This gives the protein CASSRDRGAGNTIYF.

This clonotype was counted between two and nine times. The CDR3 sequence: CASSGHVEAFF. DNA of the CDR3: TGTGCCAGCAGTGGACATGTGGAAGCTTTCTTT. V gene TRBV6-5 combines with J gene TRBJ1-1; a weak D match, TRBD1 (5 bases). The CDR3 sequence is 11 residues long. Trimming cost V 5 bases and J 8 bases, with 9 bases left between them. Germline V CDR1 and CDR2: MNHEY, SVGAGI.

The chain carries TRBV21-1 and TRBJ1-6. TRBV21-1 counts as a pseudogene. The CDR3 consists of 16 residues. The CDR3 reads CASSGRDEGDTSPLHF. CDR3 DNA: TGTGCCAGCAGCGGGAGGGATGAAGGGGATACTTCACCCCTCCACTTT.

In DNA, the CDR3 is TGTGCCAGCAGTGGTGGGCCGACGCGACAATTTAACTATGGCTACACCTTC. Protein product: CASSGGPTRQFNYGYTF. The gene calls are TRBV2 and TRBJ1-2, with D hard to call. The length of the CDR3 is 17 residues. V was clipped by 4 bases and J by 1 base, with 19 bases between them. In germline, CDR1 is SNHLY, CDR2 FYNNEI.

This clonotype was recorded many times. The rearrangement joins TRBV19 to TRBJ2-4; 7 bases line up with TRBD2. The germline gives CDR1 LNHDA, CDR2 SQIVND (reference sequence). The ends lost 6 bases at V and 5 bases at J; junction bases unmatched: 7. The CDR3 sequence is 14 residues long. CDR3 region: CASRSRTRENIQYF. The CDR3 DNA is TGTGCCAGTAGATCGAGGACTAGGGAAAACATTCAGTACTTC.

The chain is built from TRBV20-1 and TRBJ2-4; D may be TRBD1 (5 bases). V was shortened by 4 bases and J by 7 bases, with 17 bases between the two germline ends. CDR3 length equals 14 residues. CDR1 is DFQATT, CDR2 SNEGSKA, per germline (reference sequence). The CDR3 loop is CSATPPGSGNIQYF. DNA for the CDR3: TGCAGTGCTACTCCTCCAGGGTCTGGTAACATTCAGTACTTC.

This clonotype was seen ten or more times. The chain links TRBV12-3 or TRBV12-4 to TRBJ1-2; tentatively, D is TRBD1 (5 bases). V shed 3 bases and J shed 3 bases, with 8 bases lying between them. This CDR3 is built from 13 residues. CDR3 in amino acids: CASSFRDDYGYTF. CDR3 nucleotide sequence: TGTGCCAGCAGTTTCAGGGACGACTATGGCTACACCTTC.

V gene TRBV20-1 combines with J gene TRBJ2-1, with 8 bases matching TRBD2. The V segment lost 6 bases and the J segment 0 bases; nucleotides outside the gene matches: 10. The CDR3 covers 16 residues. Per germline, CDR1 DFQATT and CDR2 SNEGSKA (reference sequence). The CDR3 DNA reads as TGCAGTGCGAGAATTGCGGGGGGAAGCTCCTACAATGAGCAGTTCTTC. Translated: CSARIAGGSSYNEQFF.

This clonotype was counted many times. V and J are TRBV5-1 and TRBJ1-1, with no clear D. The CDR3 runs 16 residues. CDR1 SGHRS and CDR2 YFSETQ come from the germline V gene. V lost 3 bases to trimming and J lost 1 base, with 16 bases between them. This CDR3 is CASSYDLGFSNTEAFF. The CDR3 DNA reads TGCGCCAGCAGCTACGATCTCGGATTTTCGAACACTGAAGCTTTCTTT.

V gene TRBV28 combines with J gene TRBJ2-4; 10 nucleotides align to TRBD2. From germline, CDR1 is MDHEN and CDR2 SYDVKM. The trim removed 7 bases at V and 0 bases at J, leaving 9 bases unmatched. The CDR3 runs 17 residues. The chain's CDR3 is CASTPSGGLGAKNIQYF. The CDR3 DNA reads as TGTGCCAGCACCCCTAGCGGGGGACTGGGAGCCAAAAACATTCAGTACTTC.

The chain links TRBV7-2 to TRBJ2-2; TRBD1 aligns across 9 bases. The CDR3 has 16 amino acids. After removal of 4 bases from V and 4 bases from J, the junction contained 7 bases not matched to a gene. Germline V gives CDR1 SGHTA, CDR2 FQGNSA. As DNA, the CDR3 is TGTGCCAGCAGCTGGAACGGACAGGGGATCACCGGGGAGCTGTTTTTT. Protein: CASSWNGQGITGELFF. The full variable domain, its missing parts supplied by reference TRBV7-2 and TRBJ2-2, is GAGVSQSPSNKVTEKGKDVELRCDPISGHTALYWYRQSLGQGLEFLIYFQGNSAPDKSGLPSDRFSAERTGGSVSTLTIQRTQQEDSAVYLCASSWNGQGITGELFFGEGSRLTVL.

The genes are TRBV4-2 and TRBJ2-1; 7 bases fit TRBD2. CDR3 size: 17 residues. Trimming cost V 0 bases and J 4 bases; bases outside gene matches: 9. Germline V lookup: CDR1 LGHNA, CDR2 YNFKEQ. The CDR3 coding sequence is TGTGCCAGCAGCCAAGATCGGACGGGGGGAGAATACAATGAGCAGTTCTTC. Protein: CASSQDRTGGEYNEQFF.

This clonotype was counted many times. The rearrangement uses TRBV9 and TRBJ1-1; 7 bases match TRBD1. V shed 0 bases, J shed 4 bases, and the junction held 6 bases outside the gene matches. The CDR3 is 15 amino acids. From germline, CDR1 is SGDLS and CDR2 YYNGEE. The CDR3 here is CASSVATDRATEAFF. The CDR3 DNA sequence: TGTGCCAGCAGCGTAGCTACCGACAGGGCCACTGAAGCTTTCTTT.

This clonotype was detected a few times. The V and J genes are TRBV5-1 and TRBJ2-5; tentatively, D is TRBD1 (6 bases). The germline CDR1 and CDR2 sequences are SGHRS and YFSETQ. Trimming shortened V by 0 bases and J by 4 bases, and 10 bases separated the two germline ends. The CDR3 is 14 amino acids. The DNA for the CDR3 is TGCGCCAGCAGCTTGGCAGGGGCCTCAGAGACCCAGTACTTC. Protein product: CASSLAGASETQYF.

This clonotype was counted ten times or more. The J gene is TRBJ2-5, the V gene TRBV7-9; no clear D gene. The CDR3 has 11 residues. V gave up 1 base and J gave up 6 bases, with 3 bases separating them. Germline V gene sequence: CDR1 SEHNR, CDR2 FQNEAQ (reference sequence). In DNA form, the CDR3 reads TGTGCCAGCAGCTTAGGTCAGACCCAGTACTTC. Translating it yields CASSLGQTQYF.

This clonotype has a count of ten or more. The chain employs TRBV4-3 and TRBJ2-6, with no clear D. V lost 1 base and J 0 bases, leaving 4 bases between the germline ends. The V gene's germline CDR1 is LGHNA and CDR2 YSLEER. CDR3 length equals 15 residues. CDR3: CASSQGISGANVLTF. CDR3 DNA: TGCGCCAGCAGCCAAGGGATCTCTGGGGCCAACGTCCTGACTTTC.